This TCR beta chain was captured by sequencing in a study of blood T cell repertoires in COVID-19. Study-wide background: The United States, Italy and Spain were the sources of the acute and convalescent COVID-19 samples. Sample material is recorded as cDNA or gDNA derived from T cells, B-cell-depleted T cells, or PBMCs.

The table lists this clone with a count of one. The DNA is left out, because the CDR3 cannot be placed on it with certainty; the CDR3 is given as TCRdb lists it. Original processing methods: Quantification of nucleated cells was approximated via reference gene primer amplification. Repertoires were generated with immunoSEQ multiplex PCR, while TCRdb's copy carries only in-frame clones and drops some. V, J and clone size are those of that table, while D and trimming were read from the DNA. The sample lists just over 650,000 clones, 80% to 90% seen once, with approximately 0.25% in the top ten. The CDR3 contains 21 residues when both ends are counted.

This receptor was taken from a woman aged 18-29 years with acute or convalescent COVID-19. V is TRBV21-1 and J is TRBJ1-6; whether TRBD1, the table's D call, matches the DNA was not checked. TRBV21-1 is a documented pseudogene. The sequenced sample consisted of peripheral blood. The CDR3 sequence is CASSNWGPGTGLTLLNSPLHF.